This note documents a single T cell receptor beta chain sequence. Its antigen remains unknown. Germline V gene data show CDR1 as MNHEY and CDR2 as SVGAGI. V lost 6 bases, J lost 3 bases, and 8 bases lay in between. The CDR3 runs to 13 residues. This sample is part of a study of cytomegalovirus exposure and HLA in healthy donors. Background on the study: An earlier analysis identified 110 million or so unique TCR beta sequences in about 200 million T cells. Early released data comprised 80 million or so unique TCRs from HLA-typed donors. General study results and limits: About 87% or about 30% of the time was how often most TCR beta V segments were productive, according to an earlier analysis. The study reported that TCR beta sequences accurately predicted HLA-A and HLA-B alleles in most subjects.

The PCR ran on 60 Vbeta and 13 Jbeta primers. Produced via immunoSEQ multiplex PCR; TCRdb's table is partial and in-frame only. The sample shows about 150,000 clones, approximately 81% of them seen only once. The TCR was taken from a man aged 30-40 years in good health and CMV-seropositive. Sequenced material: PBMCs. The chain has TRBV6-5 and TRBJ1-4; D uncertain. The CDR3 is CASSPGANEKLFF. As DNA, the CDR3 is TGTGCCAGCAGCCCCGGGGCTAATGAAAAACTGTTTTTT.